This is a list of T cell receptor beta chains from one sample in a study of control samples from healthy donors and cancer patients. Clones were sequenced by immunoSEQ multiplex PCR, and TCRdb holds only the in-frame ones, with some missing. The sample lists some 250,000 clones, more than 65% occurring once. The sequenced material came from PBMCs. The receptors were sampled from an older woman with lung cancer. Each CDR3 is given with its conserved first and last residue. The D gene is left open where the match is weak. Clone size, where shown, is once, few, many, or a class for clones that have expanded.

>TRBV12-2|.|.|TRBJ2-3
CASHKSGTSGGPDTQYF
TGTGCAAGTCACAAAAGTGGGACTAGCGGGGGGCCAGATACGCAGTATTTT
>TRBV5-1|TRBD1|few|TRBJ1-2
CASSSGQGARGYTF
TGCGCCAGCAGCTCTGGACAGGGGGCGCGGGGCTACACCTTC
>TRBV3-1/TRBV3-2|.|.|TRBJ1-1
CASSLGGGWTEAFF
TGTGCCAGCAGCCTAGGGGGGGGATGGACTGAAGCTTTCTTT
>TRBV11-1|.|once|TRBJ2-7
CASSLTGSSYEQYF
TGTGCCAGCAGCTTAACTGGGAGCTCCTACGAGCAGTACTTC
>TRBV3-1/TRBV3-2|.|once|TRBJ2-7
CASSQNYFPGTSSSYEQYF
TGTGCCAGCAGCCAAAACTACTTTCCCGGGACTTCAAGCTCCTACGAGCAGTACTTC
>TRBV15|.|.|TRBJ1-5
CATSLKRGGSNQPQHF
TGTGCCACCAGCCTAAAGAGGGGAGGGAGCAATCAGCCCCAGCATTTT
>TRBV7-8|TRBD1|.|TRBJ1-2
CASSLANRGLDYGYTF
TGTGCCAGCAGCTTAGCGAACAGGGGGCTGGACTATGGCTACACCTTC
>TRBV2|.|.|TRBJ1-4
CASSEESSGNEKLFF
TGTGCCAGCAGTGAAGAGTCCTCGGGGAATGAAAAACTGTTTTTT
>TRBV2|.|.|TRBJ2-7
CASSGQRVSYEQYF
TGTGCCAGCAGTGGACAAAGAGTCTCCTACGAGCAGTACTTC
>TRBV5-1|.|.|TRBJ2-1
CASSDAPTGERSDEQFF
TGCGCCAGCAGCGACGCCCCGACGGGGGAGCGTTCGGATGAGCAGTTCTTC
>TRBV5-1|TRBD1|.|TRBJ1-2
CASSRDRPLSNYGYTF
TGCGCCAGCTCCCGGGACAGGCCCCTATCTAACTATGGCTACACCTTC
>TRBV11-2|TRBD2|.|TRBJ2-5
CASSPTSGETQYF
TGTGCCAGCAGCCCGACTAGCGGAGAGACCCAGTACTTC
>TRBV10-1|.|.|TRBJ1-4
CASSESRSREKLFF
TGCGCCAGCAGTGAGTCGAGGAGTCGGGAAAAACTGTTTTTT
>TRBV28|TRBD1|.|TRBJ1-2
CASSSGQGKGYGYTF
TGTGCCAGCAGTTCCGGACAGGGGAAGGGTTATGGCTACACCTTC
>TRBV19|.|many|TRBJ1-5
CASSMPGGSNQPQHF
TGTGCCAGTAGTATGCCGGGGGGGAGCAATCAGCCCCAGCATTTT
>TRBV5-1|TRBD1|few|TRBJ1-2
CASSFQMTGKLGYTF
TGCGCCAGCAGCTTCCAAATGACAGGGAAACTTGGCTACACCTTC
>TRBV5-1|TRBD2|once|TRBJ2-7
CASSPQGLAGGGYEQYF
TGCGCCAGCAGCCCTCAGGGACTAGCGGGGGGAGGCTACGAGCAGTACTTC
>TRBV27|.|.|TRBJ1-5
CASSLSEGQPQHF
TGTGCCAGCAGTTTATCGGAGGGGCAGCCCCAGCATTTT
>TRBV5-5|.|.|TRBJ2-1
CASSLGAALISYNEQFF
TGTGCCAGCAGCTTGGGAGCGGCCCTGATTAGTTACAATGAGCAGTTCTTC
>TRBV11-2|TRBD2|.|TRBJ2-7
CASSLSSGRTSYEQYF
TGTGCCAGCAGCTTATCAAGCGGGAGAACCTCCTACGAGCAGTACTTC
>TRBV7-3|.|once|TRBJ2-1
CASSSQGNEQFF
TGTGCCAGCAGCTCACAGGGCAATGAGCAGTTCTTC
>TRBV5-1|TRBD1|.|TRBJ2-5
CASAGTGDRHLPETQYF
TGCGCCAGCGCCGGGACAGGGGACCGCCATCTCCCGGAGACCCAGTACTTC
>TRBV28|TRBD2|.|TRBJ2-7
CASSPLAGGPEQYF
TGTGCCAGCAGCCCTCTAGCGGGAGGGCCCGAGCAGTACTTC
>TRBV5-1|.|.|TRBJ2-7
CASSLAGRADHEYF
TGCGCCAGCAGCTTGGCCGGCCGAGCGGACCACGAGTACTTC
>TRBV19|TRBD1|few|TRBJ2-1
CASSLEGKFGTGVLDEQFF
TGTGCCAGTAGTCTGGAGGGCAAATTCGGGACAGGGGTCTTGGATGAGCAGTTCTTC
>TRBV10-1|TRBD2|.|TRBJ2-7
CASSGTSLAEQYF
TGCGCCAGCAGTGGGACTAGCTTGGCAGAGCAGTACTTC
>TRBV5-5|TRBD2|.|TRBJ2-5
CASSLNPSGSQETQYF
TGTGCCAGCAGCTTGAATCCTAGCGGGAGTCAAGAGACCCAGTACTTC
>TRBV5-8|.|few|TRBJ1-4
CASSSPQGSRRNEKLFF
TGTGCCAGCAGCTCCCCCCAGGGTTCTCGGAGAAATGAAAAACTGTTTTTT
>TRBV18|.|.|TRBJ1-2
CASSAGTVNYGYTF
TGTGCCAGCTCGGCAGGGACGGTGAACTATGGCTACACCTTC
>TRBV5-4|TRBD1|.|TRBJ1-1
CASSLPGQGRTEAFF
TGTGCCAGCAGCTTACCGGGACAGGGGCGGACTGAAGCTTTCTTT
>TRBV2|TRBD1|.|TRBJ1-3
CASRTGGSGNTIYF
TGTGCCAGCAGGACAGGGGGCTCTGGAAACACCATATATTTT
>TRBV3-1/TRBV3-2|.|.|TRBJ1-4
CASSQAPRGEKLFF
TGTGCCAGCAGCCAAGCACCGCGTGGGGAAAAACTGTTTTTT
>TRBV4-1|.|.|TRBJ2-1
CASSHLPPGLYNEQFF
TGCGCCAGCAGCCATCTCCCGCCGGGACTTTACAATGAGCAGTTCTTC
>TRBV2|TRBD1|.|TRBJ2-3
CATREDRVTDTQYF
TGTGCCACCAGAGAGGACAGGGTCACAGATACGCAGTATTTT
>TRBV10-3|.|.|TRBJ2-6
CAISRPGANVLTF
TGTGCCATCAGCAGACCTGGGGCCAACGTCCTGACTTTC
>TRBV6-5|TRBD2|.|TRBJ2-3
CASRLAGVADTQYF
TGTGCCAGCAGGTTAGCGGGAGTTGCAGATACGCAGTATTTT
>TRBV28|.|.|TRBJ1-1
CASKTGGTEAFF
TGTGCCAGTAAAACAGGAGGCACTGAAGCTTTCTTT
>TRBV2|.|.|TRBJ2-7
CASKLADQSYEQYF
TGTGCCAGCAAATTAGCGGACCAATCCTACGAGCAGTACTTC
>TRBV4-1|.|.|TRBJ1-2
CASSQDLSALYGYTF
TGCGCCAGCAGCCAAGATCTTTCAGCCCTCTATGGCTACACCTTC
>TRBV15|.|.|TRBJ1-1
CATSRDNAEAFF
TGTGCCACCAGCAGAGATAACGCTGAAGCTTTCTTT
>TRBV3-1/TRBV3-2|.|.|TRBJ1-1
CASSSPPGNTEAFF
TGTGCCAGCAGCAGCCCCCCCGGGAACACTGAAGCTTTCTTT
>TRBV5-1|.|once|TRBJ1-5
CASSLEGGNQPQHF
TGCGCCAGCAGCTTGGAGGGGGGCAATCAGCCCCAGCATTTT
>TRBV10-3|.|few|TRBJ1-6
CAIRGDLDKDSPLHF
TGTGCCATCAGGGGGGACCTTGATAAAGATTCACCCCTCCACTTT
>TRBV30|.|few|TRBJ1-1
CAWSADQRAFF
TGTGCCTGGAGTGCCGACCAGAGGGCTTTCTTT
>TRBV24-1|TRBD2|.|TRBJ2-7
CATSDPGREDYEQYF
TGTGCCACCAGTGACCCCGGACGGGAGGACTACGAGCAGTACTTC
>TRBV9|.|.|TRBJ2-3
CASSVVLSDTQYF
TGTGCCAGCAGCGTAGTTTTGTCAGATACGCAGTATTTT
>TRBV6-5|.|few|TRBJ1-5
CASSYPGTTLGQPQHF
TGTGCCAGCAGTTACCCCGGGACAACTTTGGGTCAGCCCCAGCATTTT
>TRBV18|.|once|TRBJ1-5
CASSPEGYNSNQPQHF
TGTGCCAGCTCACCGGAGGGTTATAATAGCAATCAGCCCCAGCATTTT
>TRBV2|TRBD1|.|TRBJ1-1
CASSDEWTGGLTEAFF
TGTGCCAGCAGTGATGAGTGGACAGGGGGCCTCACTGAAGCTTTCTTT
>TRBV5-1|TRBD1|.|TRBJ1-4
CASSSGQIGEKLFF
TGCGCCAGCAGCTCGGGACAGATCGGCGAAAAACTGTTTTTT
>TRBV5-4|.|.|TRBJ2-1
CASSLTANEQFF
TGTGCCAGCAGCTTGACCGCCAATGAGCAGTTCTTC
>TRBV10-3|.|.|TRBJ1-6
CAISESKGGGSPLHF
TGTGCCATCAGTGAGTCGAAGGGGGGAGGTTCACCCCTCCACTTT